Listed here is a single T cell receptor (beta chain). The antigen remains undetermined. The data were taken from a study of T cells in localized non-small cell lung cancer. Using immunoSEQ multiplex PCR, the repertoire was profiled, and TCRdb retains in-frame clones only, with some absent. The sample carries roughly 48,000 clones, roughly 77% recorded once. This CDR3 has 14 amino acids. The germline CDR1 and CDR2 sequences are SGHVS and FNYEAQ. The V end lost 0 bases, the J end lost 1 base, and 6 bases lay between the germline ends. Regarding the study as a whole: Clonality peaked in uninvolved adjacent lung rather than tumor. In adjacent lung, a median roughly 57 of the top 100 tumor clones were found. Longer overall survival was associated with a higher density of T cells in the blood.

The sequenced sample was peripheral blood, obtained before any cancer treatment. The V gene is TRBV7-6, the J gene TRBJ1-1; no firm D call. The sequence was obtained from a man aged 35-69 years with stage I squamous cell lung carcinoma. DNA of the CDR3: TGTGCCAGCAGCTTAGCCCCCAGGAACACTGAAGCTTTCTTT. This sequence encodes CASSLAPRNTEAFF.